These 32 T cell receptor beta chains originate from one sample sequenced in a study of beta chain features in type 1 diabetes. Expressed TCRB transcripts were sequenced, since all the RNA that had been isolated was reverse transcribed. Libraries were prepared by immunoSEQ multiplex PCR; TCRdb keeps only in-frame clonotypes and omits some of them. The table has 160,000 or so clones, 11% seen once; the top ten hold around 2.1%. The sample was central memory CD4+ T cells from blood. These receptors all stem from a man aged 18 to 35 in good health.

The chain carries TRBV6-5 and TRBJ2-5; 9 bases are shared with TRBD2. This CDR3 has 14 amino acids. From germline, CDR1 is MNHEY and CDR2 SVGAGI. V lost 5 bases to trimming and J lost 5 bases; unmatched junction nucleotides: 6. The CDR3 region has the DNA TGTGCCAGCAGTGAAGGGACTAGCAGGGAGACCCAGTACTTC. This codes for CASSEGTSRETQYF.

The CDR3 bases are TGTGCCAGCAGCGTAGCTTCTGGAGTGGGTATGAACACTGAAGCTTTCTTT. Protein product: CASSVASGVGMNTEAFF. The rearrangement uses TRBV9 and TRBJ1-1; D ambiguous. Germline CDR1 and CDR2: SGDLS and YYNGEE. V dropped 0 bases and J dropped 0 bases, with 15 bases sitting between them. The CDR3 contains 17 residues.

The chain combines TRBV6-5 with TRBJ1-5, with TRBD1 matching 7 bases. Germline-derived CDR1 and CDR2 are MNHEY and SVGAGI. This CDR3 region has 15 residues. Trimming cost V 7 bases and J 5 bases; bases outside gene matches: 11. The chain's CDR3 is CASMAGGGRDQPQHF. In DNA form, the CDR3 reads TGTGCCAGCATGGCAGGGGGTGGAAGGGATCAGCCCCAGCATTTT.

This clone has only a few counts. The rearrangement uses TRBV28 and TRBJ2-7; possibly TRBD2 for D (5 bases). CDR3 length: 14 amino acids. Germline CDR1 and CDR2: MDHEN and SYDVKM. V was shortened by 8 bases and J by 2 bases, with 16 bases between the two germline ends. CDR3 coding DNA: TGTGCCAGCGCCGCCGGAGGAACCGCCTACGAGCAGTACTTC. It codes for CASAAGGTAYEQYF.

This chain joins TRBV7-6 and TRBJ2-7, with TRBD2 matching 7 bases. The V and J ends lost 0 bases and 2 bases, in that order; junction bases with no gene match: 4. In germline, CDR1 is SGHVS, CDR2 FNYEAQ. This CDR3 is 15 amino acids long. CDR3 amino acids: CASSLAAGAPYEQYF. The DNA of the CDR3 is TGTGCCAGCAGCTTAGCGGCGGGAGCGCCCTACGAGCAGTACTTC.

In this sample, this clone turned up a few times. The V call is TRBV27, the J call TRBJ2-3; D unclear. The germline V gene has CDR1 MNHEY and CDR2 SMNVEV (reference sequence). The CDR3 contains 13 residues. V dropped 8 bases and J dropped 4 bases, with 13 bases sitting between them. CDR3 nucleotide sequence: TGTGCCAGCCACCGATTGAGCGCAGATACGCAGTATTTT. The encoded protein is CASHRLSADTQYF.

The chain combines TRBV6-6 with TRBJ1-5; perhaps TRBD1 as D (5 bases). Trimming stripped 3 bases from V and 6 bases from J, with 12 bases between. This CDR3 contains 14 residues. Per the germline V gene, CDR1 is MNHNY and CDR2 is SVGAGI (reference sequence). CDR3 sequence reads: CASSYDFGGQPQHF. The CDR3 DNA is TGTGCCAGCAGTTATGACTTCGGGGGTCAGCCCCAGCATTTT.

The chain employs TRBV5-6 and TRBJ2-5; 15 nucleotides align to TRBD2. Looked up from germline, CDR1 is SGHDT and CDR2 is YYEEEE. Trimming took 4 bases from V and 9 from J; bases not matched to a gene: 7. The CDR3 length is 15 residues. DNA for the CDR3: TGTGCCAGCAGCACGGGACTAGCGGGGGGCCAGGCCCAGTACTTC. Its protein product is CASSTGLAGGQAQYF.

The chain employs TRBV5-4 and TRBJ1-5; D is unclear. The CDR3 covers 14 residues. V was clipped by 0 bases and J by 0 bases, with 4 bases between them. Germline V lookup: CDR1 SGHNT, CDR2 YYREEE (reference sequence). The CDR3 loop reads CASSLGVSNQPQHF. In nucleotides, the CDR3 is TGTGCCAGCAGCTTGGGGGTTAGCAATCAGCCCCAGCATTTT.

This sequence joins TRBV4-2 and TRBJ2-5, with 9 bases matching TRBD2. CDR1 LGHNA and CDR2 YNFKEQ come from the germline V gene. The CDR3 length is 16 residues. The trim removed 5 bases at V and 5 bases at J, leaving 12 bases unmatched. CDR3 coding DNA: TGTGCCAGCAGCTTCCGGCTAGCGGGATCAGGGGAGACCCAGTACTTC. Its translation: CASSFRLAGSGETQYF.

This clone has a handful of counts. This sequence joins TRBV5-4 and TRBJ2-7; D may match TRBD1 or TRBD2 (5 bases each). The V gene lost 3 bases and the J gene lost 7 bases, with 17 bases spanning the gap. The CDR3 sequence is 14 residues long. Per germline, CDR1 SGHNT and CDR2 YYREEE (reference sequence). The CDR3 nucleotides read TGTGCCAGCAGCTCAGCCGGGACGGTCAATGAGCAGTACTTC. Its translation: CASSSAGTVNEQYF.

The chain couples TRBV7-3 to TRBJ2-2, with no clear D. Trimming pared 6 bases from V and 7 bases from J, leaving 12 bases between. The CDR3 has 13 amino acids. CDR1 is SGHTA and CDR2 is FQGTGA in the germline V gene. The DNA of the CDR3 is TGTGCCAGCAGTCGGAGACAAAACGGGGAGCTGTTTTTT. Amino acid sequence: CASSRRQNGELFF.

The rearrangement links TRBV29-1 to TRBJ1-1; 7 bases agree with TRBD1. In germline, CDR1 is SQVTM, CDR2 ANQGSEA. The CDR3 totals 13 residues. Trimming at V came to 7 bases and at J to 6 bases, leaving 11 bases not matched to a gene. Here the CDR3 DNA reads TGCAGCGCCAAGGACAGGAGGTCGGCTGAAGCTTTCTTT. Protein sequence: CSAKDRRSAEAFF. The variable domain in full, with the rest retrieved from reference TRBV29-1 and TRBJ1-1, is SAVISQKPSRDICQRGTSLTIQCQVDSQVTMMFWYRQQPGQSLTLIATANQGSEATYESGFVIDKFPISRPNLTFSTLTVSNMSPEDSSIYLCSAKDRRSAEAFFGQGTRLTVV.

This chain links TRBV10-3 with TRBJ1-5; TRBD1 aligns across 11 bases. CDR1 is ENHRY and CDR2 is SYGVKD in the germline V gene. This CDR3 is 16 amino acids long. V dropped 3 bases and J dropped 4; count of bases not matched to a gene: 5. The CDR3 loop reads CAISERDRGSNQPQHF. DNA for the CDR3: TGTGCCATCAGTGAAAGGGACAGGGGGTCGAATCAGCCCCAGCATTTT.

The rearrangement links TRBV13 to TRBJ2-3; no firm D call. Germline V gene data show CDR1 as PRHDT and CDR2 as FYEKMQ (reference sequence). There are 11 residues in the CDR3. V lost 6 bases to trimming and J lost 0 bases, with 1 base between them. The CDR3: CASRSTDTQYF. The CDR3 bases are TGTGCCAGCAGAAGCACAGATACGCAGTATTTT.

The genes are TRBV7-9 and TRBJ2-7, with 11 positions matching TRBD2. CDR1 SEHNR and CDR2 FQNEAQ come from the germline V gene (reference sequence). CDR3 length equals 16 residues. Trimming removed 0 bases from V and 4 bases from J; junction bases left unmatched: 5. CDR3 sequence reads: CASSLASLAGGYEQYF. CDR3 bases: TGTGCCAGCAGCTTAGCGTCGCTAGCGGGAGGTTACGAGCAGTACTTC. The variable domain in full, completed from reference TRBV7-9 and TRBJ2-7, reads DTGVSQNPRHKITKRGQNVTFRCDPISEHNRLYWYRQTLGQGPEFLTYFQNEAQLEKSRLLSDRFSAERPKGSFSTLEIQRTEQGDSAMYLCASSLASLAGGYEQYFGPGTRLTVT.

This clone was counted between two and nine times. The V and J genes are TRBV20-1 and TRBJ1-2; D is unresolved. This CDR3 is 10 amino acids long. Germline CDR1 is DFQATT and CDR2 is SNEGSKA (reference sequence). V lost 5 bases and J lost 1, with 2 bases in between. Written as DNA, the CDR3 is TGCAGTGCTTTTAACTATGGCTACACCTTC. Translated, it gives CSAFNYGYTF.

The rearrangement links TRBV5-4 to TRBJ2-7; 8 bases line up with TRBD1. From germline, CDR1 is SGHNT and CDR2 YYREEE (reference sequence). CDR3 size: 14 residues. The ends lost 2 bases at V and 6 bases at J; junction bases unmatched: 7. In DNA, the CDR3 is TGTGCCAGCAGCTTAGGGGACAGGTTGAGCGAGCAGTACTTC. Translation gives CASSLGDRLSEQYF.

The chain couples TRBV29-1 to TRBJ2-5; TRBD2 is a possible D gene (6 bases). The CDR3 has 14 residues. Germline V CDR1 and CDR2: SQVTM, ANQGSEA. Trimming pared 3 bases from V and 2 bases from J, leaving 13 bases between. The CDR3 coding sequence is TGCAGCGTTGAGGCGGGGTCGGATCAAGAGACCCAGTACTTC. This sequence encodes CSVEAGSDQETQYF.

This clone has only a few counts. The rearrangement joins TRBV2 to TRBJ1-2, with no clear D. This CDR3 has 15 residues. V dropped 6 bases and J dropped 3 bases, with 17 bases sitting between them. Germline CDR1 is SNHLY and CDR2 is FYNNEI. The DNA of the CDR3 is TGTGCCAGCAGGGCCCCTCCGCGGGGTGACTATGGCTACACCTTC. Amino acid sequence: CASRAPPRGDYGYTF.

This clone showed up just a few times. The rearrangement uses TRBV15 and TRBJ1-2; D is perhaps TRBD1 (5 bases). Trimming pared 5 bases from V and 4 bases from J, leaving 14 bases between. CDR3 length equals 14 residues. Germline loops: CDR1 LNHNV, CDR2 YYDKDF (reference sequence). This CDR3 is CATSPQGTTYGYTF. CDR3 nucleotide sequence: TGTGCCACCAGCCCGCAGGGAACTACCTATGGCTACACCTTC.

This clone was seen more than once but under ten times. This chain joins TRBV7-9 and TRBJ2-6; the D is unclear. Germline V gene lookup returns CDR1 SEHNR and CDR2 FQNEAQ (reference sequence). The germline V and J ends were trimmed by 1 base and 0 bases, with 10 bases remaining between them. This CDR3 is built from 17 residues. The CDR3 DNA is TGTGCCAGCAGCTTAGACCCAACGAGCTCTGGGGCCAACGTCCTGACTTTC. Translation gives CASSLDPTSSGANVLTF. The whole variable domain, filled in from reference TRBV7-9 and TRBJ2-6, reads DTGVSQNPRHKITKRGQNVTFRCDPISEHNRLYWYRQTLGQGPEFLTYFQNEAQLEKSRLLSDRFSAERPKGSFSTLEIQRTEQGDSAMYLCASSLDPTSSGANVLTFGAGSRLTVL.

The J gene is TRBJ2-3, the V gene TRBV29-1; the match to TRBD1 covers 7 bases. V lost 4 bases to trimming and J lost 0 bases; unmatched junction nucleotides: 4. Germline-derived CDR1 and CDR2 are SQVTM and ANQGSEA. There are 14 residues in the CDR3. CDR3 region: CSVVDRPSTDTQYF. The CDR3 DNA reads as TGCAGCGTTGTGGACAGGCCTAGCACAGATACGCAGTATTTT.

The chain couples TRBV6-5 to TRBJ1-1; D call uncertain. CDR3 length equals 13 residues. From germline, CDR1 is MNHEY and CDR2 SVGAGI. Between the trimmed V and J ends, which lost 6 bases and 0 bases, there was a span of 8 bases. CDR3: CASRMTLNTEAFF. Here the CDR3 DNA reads TGTGCCAGCAGAATGACCCTGAACACTGAAGCTTTCTTT.

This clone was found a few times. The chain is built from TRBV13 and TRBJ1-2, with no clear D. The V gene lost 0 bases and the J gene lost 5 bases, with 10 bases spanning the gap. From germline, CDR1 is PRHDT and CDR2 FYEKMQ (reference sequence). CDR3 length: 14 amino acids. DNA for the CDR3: TGTGCCAGCAGCTTAGGCCCACAAATATATGGCTACACCTTC. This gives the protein CASSLGPQIYGYTF.

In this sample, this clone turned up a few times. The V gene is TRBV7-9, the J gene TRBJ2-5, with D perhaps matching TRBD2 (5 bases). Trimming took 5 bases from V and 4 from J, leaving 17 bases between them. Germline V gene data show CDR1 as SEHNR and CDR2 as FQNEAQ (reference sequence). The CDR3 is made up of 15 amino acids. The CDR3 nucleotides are TGTGCCAGCAGCCCCCCGTTTAGGAGCGGAGAGACCCAGTACTTC. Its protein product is CASSPPFRSGETQYF.

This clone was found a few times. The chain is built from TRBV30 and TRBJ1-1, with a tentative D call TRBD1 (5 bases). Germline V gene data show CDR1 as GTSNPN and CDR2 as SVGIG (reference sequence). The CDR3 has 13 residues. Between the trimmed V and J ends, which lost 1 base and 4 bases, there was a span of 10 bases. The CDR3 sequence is CAWSAQGSTEAFF. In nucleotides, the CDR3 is TGTGCCTGGAGTGCCCAGGGAAGCACTGAAGCTTTCTTT.

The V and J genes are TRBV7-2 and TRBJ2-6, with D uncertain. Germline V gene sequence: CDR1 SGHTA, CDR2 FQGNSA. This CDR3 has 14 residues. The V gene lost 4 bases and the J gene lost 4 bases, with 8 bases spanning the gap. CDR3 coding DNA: TGTGCCAGCAGCTCCTCGTCGGGGGCCAACGTCCTGACTTTC. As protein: CASSSSSGANVLTF.

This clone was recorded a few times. Here the CDR3 DNA reads TGTGCCAGCAGTGAAGTGAGGGCTAACTATGGCTACACCTTC. Translated: CASSEVRANYGYTF. This rearrangement joins TRBV6-1 to TRBJ1-2, with D uncertain. CDR3 length: 14 residues. CDR1 and CDR2 (germline): MNHNS, SASEGT. V lost 1 base to trimming and J lost 0 bases, with 6 bases between them.

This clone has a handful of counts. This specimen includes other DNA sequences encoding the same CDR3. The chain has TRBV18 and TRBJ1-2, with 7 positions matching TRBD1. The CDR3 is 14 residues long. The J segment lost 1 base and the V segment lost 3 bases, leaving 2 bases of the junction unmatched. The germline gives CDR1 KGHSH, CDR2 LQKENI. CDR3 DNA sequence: TGTGCCAGCTCACCCCGGGACAGTAACTATGGCTACACCTTC. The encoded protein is CASSPRDSNYGYTF.

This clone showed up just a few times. CDR3 sequence: CASSPTGGTGEQYF. The CDR3 nucleotides read TGTGCCAGCAGTCCAACGGGGGGGACTGGCGAGCAGTACTTC. This chain connects TRBV25-1 to TRBJ2-7; TRBD2 matches at 8 bases. CDR1 MGHDK and CDR2 SYGVNS come from the germline V gene. J gave up 6 bases and V 5 bases, and 9 bases lay outside the gene matches. The CDR3 has 14 residues.

The CDR3 loop reads CASSQGIAGAKETQYF. The CDR3 bases are TGCGCCAGCAGCCAAGGTATAGCGGGGGCCAAAGAGACCCAGTACTTC. This chain links TRBV4-3 with TRBJ2-5, with TRBD2 identical over 9 bases. This CDR3 spans 16 amino acids. The V segment lost 1 base and the J segment 3 bases; nucleotides outside the gene matches: 6. Per germline, CDR1 LGHNA and CDR2 YSLEER.